The rows below give T cell receptor beta chains drawn from one sample of a study of shared clonotypes between healthy human individuals. The repertoire was sequenced with immunoSEQ multiplex PCR; TCRdb's copy has only in-frame clones and lacks some. The data show about 680,000 clones, around 78% seen once. The sequenced sample was memory CD4+ T cells sorted from blood. These receptor sequences come from a woman in her 30s in good health. Both conserved end residues are part of each CDR3. The order of the fields is clone size, V gene, D gene, J gene, CDR3 protein, CDR3 DNA. A D gene is named only where the DNA matches it firmly. The listing skips clone size in some rows; elsewhere it reads once, few, many or a size class.

NA,TRBV27,TRBD2,TRBJ2-7,CASTLKRGAYEQYF,TGTGCCAGCACTTTGAAGCGGGGAGCCTACGAGCAGTACTTC
NA,TRBV4-1,NA,TRBJ1-2,CASSQAVRSGYTF,TGCGCCAGCAGCCAAGCCGTCAGGAGTGGCTACACCTTC
NA,TRBV5-4,TRBD1,TRBJ2-3,CASSPSPGRGYTDTQYF,TGTGCCAGCAGCCCTTCGCCGGGCAGGGGGTACACAGATACGCAGTATTTT
few,TRBV9,NA,TRBJ2-7,CASSVEGDSLRKQYF,TGTGCCAGCAGCGTAGAAGGGGACTCGCTTCGCAAGCAGTACTTC
NA,TRBV5-4,NA,TRBJ2-1,CASSLVSAGGEQFF,TGTGCCAGCAGCTTGGTTAGCGCGGGCGGGGAGCAGTTCTTC
NA,TRBV28,TRBD2,TRBJ2-4,CASGELAGGGKNIQYF,TGTGCCAGCGGAGAACTAGCGGGAGGGGGCAAAAACATTCAGTACTTC
NA,TRBV5-4,NA,TRBJ1-2,CASSPPYGRRYGYTF,TGTGCCAGCAGCCCCCCTTATGGCAGGCGCTATGGCTACACCTTC
NA,TRBV5-1,NA,TRBJ2-6,CASSIGISGANVLTF,TGCGCCAGCAGCATCGGGATCTCTGGGGCCAACGTCCTGACTTTC
once,TRBV6-5,NA,TRBJ1-2,CASSYSRGSYGYTF,TGTGCCAGCAGTTACTCGAGGGGGAGCTATGGCTACACCTTC
NA,TRBV2,NA,TRBJ2-2,CASSEVGTALSSGELFF,TGTGCCAGCAGTGAAGTCGGGACGGCGTTAAGCTCCGGGGAGCTGTTTTTT
NA,TRBV5-6,NA,TRBJ2-2,CASSLGTTGELFF,TGTGCCAGCAGCTTGGGGACAACCGGGGAGCTGTTTTTT
NA,TRBV18,NA,TRBJ1-1,CASSLGLEAFF,TGTGCCAGCTCACTGGGACTTGAAGCTTTCTTT
few,TRBV19,NA,TRBJ2-7,CASSPYGGVVTYEQYF,TGTGCCAGTAGCCCATATGGGGGAGTCGTAACCTACGAGCAGTACTTC
NA,TRBV7-9,NA,TRBJ1-2,CASSPRTDGYTF,TGTGCCAGCAGCCCGCGGACAGATGGCTACACCTTC
NA,TRBV19,NA,TRBJ2-5,CASSRDARETQYF,TGTGCCAGTAGTAGGGACGCCCGGGAGACCCAGTACTTC
NA,TRBV6-1,NA,TRBJ1-5,CASSELAGKSNQPQHF,TGTGCCAGCAGTGAATTAGCAGGGAAGAGCAATCAGCCCCAGCATTTT
NA,TRBV5-1,TRBD2,TRBJ2-3,CASSFGEGDTQYF,TGCGCCAGCAGCTTTGGGGAGGGGGATACGCAGTATTTT
NA,TRBV14,NA,TRBJ1-1,CASSQGGHYTEAFF,TGTGCCAGCAGCCAAGGGGGGCACTACACTGAAGCTTTCTTT
NA,TRBV30,NA,TRBJ2-3,CAWRHGGAGLSTDTQYF,TGTGCCTGGAGACACGGTGGGGCGGGACTTAGCACAGATACGCAGTATTTT